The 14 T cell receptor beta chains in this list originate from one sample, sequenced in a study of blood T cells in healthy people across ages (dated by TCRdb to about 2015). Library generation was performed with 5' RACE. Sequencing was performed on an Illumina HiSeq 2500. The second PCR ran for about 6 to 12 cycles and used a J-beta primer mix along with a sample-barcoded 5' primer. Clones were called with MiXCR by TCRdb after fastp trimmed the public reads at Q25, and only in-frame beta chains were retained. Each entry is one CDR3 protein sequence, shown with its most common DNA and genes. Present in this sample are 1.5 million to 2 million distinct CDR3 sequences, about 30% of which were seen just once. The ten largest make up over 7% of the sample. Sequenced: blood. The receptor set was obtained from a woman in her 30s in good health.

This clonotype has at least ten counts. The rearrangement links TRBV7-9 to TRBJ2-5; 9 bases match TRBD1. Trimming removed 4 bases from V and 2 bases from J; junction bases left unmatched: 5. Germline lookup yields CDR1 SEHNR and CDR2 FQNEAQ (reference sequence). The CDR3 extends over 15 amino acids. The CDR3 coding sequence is TGTGCCAGCAGCTCCCCCGACAGGGGGCAAGAGACCCAGTACTTC. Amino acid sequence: CASSSPDRGQETQYF.

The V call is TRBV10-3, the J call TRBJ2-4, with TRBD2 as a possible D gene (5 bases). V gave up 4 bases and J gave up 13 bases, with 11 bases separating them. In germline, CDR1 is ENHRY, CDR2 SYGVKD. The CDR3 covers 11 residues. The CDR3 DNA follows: TGTGCCATCAGTGCTGGACTTGAGCAGTACTTC. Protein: CAISAGLEQYF.

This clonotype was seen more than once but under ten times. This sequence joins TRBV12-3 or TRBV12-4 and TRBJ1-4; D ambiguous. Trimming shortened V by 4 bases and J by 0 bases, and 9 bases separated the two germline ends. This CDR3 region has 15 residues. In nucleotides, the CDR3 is TGTGCCAGCAGTTGGGGTCCGGCAACTAATGAAAAACTGTTTTTT. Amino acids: CASSWGPATNEKLFF.

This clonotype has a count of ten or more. CDR3 nucleotides: TGCAGCGTTGAAGGAGTGGCACCCTCTCAGGAGACCCAGTACTTC. Amino acid sequence: CSVEGVAPSQETQYF. The chain joins TRBV29-1 to TRBJ2-5; the D is unclear. The CDR3 is 15 amino acids. The ends were cut back, 1 base at V and 5 bases at J, with 17 bases in the middle. Germline V gives CDR1 SQVTM, CDR2 ANQGSEA.

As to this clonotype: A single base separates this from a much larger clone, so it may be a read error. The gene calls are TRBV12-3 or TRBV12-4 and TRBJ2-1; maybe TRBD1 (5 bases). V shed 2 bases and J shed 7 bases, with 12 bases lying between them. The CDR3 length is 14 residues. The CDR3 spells CASSLRTIRNEQFF. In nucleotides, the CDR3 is TGTGCCAGCAGTTTACGGACAATTCGAAATGAGCAGTTCTTC.

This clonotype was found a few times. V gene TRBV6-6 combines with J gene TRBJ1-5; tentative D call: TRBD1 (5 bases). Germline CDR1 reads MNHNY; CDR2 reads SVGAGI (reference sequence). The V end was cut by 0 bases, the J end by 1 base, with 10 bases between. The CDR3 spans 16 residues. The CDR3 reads CASSYSDGGSNQPQHF. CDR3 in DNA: TGTGCCAGCAGTTACTCAGATGGGGGGAGCAATCAGCCCCAGCATTTT.

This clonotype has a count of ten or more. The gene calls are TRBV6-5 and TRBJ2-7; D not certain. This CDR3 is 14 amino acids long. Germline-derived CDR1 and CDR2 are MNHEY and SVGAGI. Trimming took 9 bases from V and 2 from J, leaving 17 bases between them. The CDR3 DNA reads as TGTGCCAGTACACGCAGCTGGCGGACCTACGAGCAGTACTTC. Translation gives CASTRSWRTYEQYF.

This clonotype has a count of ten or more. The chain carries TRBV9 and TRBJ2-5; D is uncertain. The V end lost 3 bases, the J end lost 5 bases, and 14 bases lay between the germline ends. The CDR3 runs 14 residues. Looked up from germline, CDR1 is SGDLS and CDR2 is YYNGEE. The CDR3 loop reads CASSATGPRETQYF. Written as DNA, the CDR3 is TGTGCCAGCAGCGCCACCGGGCCCAGGGAGACCCAGTACTTC.

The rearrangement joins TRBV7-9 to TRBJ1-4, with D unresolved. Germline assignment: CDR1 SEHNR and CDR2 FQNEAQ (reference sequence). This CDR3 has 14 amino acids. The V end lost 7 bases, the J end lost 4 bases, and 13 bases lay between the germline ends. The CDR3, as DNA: TGTGCCAGCAAACCTGGCAGCTATAATGAAAAACTGTTTTTT. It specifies CASKPGSYNEKLFF. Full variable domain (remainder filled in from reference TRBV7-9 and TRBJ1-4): DTGVSQNPRHKITKRGQNVTFRCDPISEHNRLYWYRQTLGQGPEFLTYFQNEAQLEKSRLLSDRFSAERPKGSFSTLEIQRTEQGDSAMYLCASKPGSYNEKLFFGSGTQLSVL.

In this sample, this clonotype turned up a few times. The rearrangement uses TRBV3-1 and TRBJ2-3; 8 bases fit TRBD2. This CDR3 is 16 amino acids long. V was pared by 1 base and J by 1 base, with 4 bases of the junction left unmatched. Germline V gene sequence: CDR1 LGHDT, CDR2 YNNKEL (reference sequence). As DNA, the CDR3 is TGTGCCAGCAGCCAAGGTAGCGGGGTCGGCACAGATACGCAGTATTTT. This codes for CASSQGSGVGTDTQYF.

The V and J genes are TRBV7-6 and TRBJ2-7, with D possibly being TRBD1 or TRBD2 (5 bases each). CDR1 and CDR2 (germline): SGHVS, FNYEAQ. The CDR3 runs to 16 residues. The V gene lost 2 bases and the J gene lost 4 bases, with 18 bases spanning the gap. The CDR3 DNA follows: TGTGCCAGCAGCTTACTGCCCGCATTGGGGGAATACGAGCAGTACTTC. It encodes CASSLLPALGEYEQYF.

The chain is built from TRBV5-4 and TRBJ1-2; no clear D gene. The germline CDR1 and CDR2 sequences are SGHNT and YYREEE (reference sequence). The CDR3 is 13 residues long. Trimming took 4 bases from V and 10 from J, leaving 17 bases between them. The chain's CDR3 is CASSPLGTVAYTF. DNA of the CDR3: TGTGCCAGCAGCCCTCTCGGAACAGTCGCCTACACCTTC. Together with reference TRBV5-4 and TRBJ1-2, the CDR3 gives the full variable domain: ETGVTQSPTHLIKTRGQQVTLRCSSQSGHNTVSWYQQALGQGPQFIFQYYREEENGRGNFPPRFSGLQFPNYSSELNVNALELDDSALYLCASSPLGTVAYTFGSGTRLTVV.

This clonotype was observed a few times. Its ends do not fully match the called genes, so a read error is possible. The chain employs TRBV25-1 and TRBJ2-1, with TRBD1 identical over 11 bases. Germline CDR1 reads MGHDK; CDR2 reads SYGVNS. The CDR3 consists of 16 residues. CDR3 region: CACSPEGQGGNNEQFF. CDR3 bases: TGTGCCTGCAGTCCCGAGGGACAGGGGGGGAACAATGAGCAGTTCTTC.

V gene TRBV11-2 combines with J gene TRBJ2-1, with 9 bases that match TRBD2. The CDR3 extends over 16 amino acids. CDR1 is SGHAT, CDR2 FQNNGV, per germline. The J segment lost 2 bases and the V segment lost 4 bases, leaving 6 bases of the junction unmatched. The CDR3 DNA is TGTGCCAGCAGCTATAGCGGGAGCCTCACCTACAATGAGCAGTTCTTC. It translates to CASSYSGSLTYNEQFF. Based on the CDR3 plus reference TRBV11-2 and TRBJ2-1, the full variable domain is EAGVAQSPRYKIIEKRQSVAFWCNPISGHATLYWYQQILGQGPKLLIQFQNNGVVDDSQLPKDRFSAERLKGVDSTLKIQPAKLEDSAVYLCASSYSGSLTYNEQFFGPGTRLTVL.